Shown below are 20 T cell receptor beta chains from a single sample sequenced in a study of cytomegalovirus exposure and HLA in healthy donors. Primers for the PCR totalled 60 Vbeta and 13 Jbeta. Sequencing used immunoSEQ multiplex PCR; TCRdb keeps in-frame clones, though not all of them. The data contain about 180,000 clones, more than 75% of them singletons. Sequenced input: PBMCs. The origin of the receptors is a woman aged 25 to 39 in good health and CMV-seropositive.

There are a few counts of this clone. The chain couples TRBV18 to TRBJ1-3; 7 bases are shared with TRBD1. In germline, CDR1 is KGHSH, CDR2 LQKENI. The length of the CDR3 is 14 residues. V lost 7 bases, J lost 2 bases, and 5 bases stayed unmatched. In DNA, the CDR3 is TGTGCCAGCTACCGGGACAGTGCTGGAAACACCATATATTTT. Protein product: CASYRDSAGNTIYF.

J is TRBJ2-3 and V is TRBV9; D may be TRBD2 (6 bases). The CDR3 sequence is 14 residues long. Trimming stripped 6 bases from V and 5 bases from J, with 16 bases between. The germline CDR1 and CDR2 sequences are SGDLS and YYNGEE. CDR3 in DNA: TGTGCCAGCACCAACGGGGGACCGGGAGATACGCAGTATTTT. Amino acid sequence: CASTNGGPGDTQYF.

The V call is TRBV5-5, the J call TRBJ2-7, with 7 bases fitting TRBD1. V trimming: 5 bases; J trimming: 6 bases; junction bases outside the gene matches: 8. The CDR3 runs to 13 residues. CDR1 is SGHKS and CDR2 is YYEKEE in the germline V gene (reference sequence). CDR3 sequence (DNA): TGTGCCAGCAGAGCGACAGGGCCGCGCGAGCAGTACTTC. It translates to CASRATGPREQYF. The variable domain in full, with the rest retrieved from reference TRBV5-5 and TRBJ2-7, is DAGVTQSPTHLIKTRGQQVTLRCSPISGHKSVSWYQQVLGQGPQFIFQYYEKEERGRGNFPDRFSARQFPNYSSELNVNALLLGDSALYLCASRATGPREQYFGPGTRLTVT.

CDR3 in DNA: TGTGCCAGCAGCGTACAAGGGACAGGGCCCTCCGAGCAGTACTTC. Translation: CASSVQGTGPSEQYF. The chain is built from TRBV9 and TRBJ2-7, with TRBD1 identical over 9 bases. Per the germline V gene, CDR1 is SGDLS and CDR2 is YYNGEE. The CDR3 consists of 15 residues. After removal of 1 base from V and 6 bases from J, the junction contained 8 bases not matched to a gene.

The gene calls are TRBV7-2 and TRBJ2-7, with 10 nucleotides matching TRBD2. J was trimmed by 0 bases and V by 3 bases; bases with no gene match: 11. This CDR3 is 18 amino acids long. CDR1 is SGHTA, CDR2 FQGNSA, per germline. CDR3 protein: CASSLTRAGLASSYEQYF. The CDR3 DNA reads TGTGCCAGCAGCTTGACCAGGGCGGGACTAGCGAGCTCCTACGAGCAGTACTTC.

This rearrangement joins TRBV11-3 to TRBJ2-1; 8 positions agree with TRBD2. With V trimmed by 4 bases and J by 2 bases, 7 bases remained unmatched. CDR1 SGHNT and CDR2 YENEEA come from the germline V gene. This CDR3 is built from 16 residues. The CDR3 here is CASSWGGGQAYNEQFF. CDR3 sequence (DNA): TGTGCCAGCAGCTGGGGCGGGGGGCAAGCCTACAATGAGCAGTTCTTC.

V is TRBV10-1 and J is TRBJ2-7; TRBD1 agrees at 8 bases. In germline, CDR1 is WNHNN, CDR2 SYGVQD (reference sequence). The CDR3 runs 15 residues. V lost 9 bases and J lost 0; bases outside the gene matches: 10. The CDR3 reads CARSTGQEPSYEQYF. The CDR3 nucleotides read TGCGCCAGGTCTACGGGACAGGAACCCTCCTACGAGCAGTACTTC.

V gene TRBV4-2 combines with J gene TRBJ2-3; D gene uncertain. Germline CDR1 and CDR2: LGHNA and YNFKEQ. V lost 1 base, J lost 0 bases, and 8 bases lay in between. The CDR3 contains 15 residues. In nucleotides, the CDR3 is TGTGCCAGCAGCCAAGGTTCGGTTAGCACAGATACGCAGTATTTT. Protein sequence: CASSQGSVSTDTQYF.

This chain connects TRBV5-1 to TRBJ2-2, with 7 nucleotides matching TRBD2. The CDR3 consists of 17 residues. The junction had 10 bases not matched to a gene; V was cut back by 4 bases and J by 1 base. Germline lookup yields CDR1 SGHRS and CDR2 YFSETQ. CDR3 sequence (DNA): TGCGCCAGCAGCAACAGCCAGGGCGGGGGGAACACCGGGGAGCTGTTTTTT. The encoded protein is CASSNSQGGGNTGELFF.

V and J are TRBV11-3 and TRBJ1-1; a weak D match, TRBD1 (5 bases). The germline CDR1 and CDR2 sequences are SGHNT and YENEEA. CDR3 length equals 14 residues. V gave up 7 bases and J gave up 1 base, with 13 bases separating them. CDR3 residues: CASNGRGENTEAFF. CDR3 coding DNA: TGTGCCAGCAACGGCCGGGGGGAGAACACTGAAGCTTTCTTT.

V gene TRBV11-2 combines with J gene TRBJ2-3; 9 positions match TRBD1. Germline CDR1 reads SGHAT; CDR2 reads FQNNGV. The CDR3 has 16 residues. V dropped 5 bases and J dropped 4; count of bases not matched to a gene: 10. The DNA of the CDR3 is TGTGCCAGCAGCAAGACAGGGGGGTACGGGGCAGATACGCAGTATTTT. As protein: CASSKTGGYGADTQYF. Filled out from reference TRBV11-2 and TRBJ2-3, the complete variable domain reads EAGVAQSPRYKIIEKRQSVAFWCNPISGHATLYWYQQILGQGPKLLIQFQNNGVVDDSQLPKDRFSAERLKGVDSTLKIQPAKLEDSAVYLCASSKTGGYGADTQYFGPGTRLTVL.

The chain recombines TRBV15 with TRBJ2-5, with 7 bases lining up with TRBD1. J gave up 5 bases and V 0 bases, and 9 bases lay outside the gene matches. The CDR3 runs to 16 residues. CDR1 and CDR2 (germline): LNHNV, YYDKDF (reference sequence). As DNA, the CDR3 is TGTGCCACCAGCAGAGAAGGGGGCGTAAGGGATGAGACCCAGTACTTC. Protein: CATSREGGVRDETQYF.

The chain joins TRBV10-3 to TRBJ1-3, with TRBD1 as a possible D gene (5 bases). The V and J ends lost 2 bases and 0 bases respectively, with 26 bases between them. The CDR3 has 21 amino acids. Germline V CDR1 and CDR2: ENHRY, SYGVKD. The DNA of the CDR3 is TGTGCCATCAGTGAGATCGGTGGAGGGCCCCGGGGGGGTTTCTCTGGAAACACCATATATTTT. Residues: CAISEIGGGPRGGFSGNTIYF.

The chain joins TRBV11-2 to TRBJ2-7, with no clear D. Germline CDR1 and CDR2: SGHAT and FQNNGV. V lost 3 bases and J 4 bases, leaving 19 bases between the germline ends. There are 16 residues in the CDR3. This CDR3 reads CASSLRSGAPTYEQYF. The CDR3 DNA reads TGTGCCAGCAGCTTGCGTTCGGGTGCCCCCACTTACGAGCAGTACTTC.

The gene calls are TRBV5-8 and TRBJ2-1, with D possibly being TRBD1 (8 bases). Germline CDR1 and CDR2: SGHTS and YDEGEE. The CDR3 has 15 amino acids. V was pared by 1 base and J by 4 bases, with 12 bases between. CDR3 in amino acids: CASSLYRGGYNEQFF. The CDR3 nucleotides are TGTGCCAGCAGCTTGTACAGGGGGGGGTACAATGAGCAGTTCTTC.

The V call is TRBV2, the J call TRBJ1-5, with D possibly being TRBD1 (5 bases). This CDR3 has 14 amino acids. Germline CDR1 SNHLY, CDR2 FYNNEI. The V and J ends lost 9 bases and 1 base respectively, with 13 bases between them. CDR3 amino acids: CASQGDYSNQPQHF. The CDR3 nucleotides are TGTGCCAGTCAAGGGGATTACAGCAATCAGCCCCAGCATTTT.

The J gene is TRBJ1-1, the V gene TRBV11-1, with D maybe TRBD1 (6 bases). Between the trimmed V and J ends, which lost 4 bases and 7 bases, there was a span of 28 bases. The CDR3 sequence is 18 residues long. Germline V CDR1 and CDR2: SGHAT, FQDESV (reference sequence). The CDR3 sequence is CASSSTGNLGNPTYEAFF. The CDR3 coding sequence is TGTGCCAGCAGCTCTACAGGGAACTTAGGGAACCCAACCTATGAAGCTTTCTTT.

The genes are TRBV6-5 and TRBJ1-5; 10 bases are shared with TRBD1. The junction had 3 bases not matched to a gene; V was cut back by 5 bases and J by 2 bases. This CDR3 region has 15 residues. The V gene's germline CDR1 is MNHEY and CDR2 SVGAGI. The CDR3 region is CASSQGTGGNQPQHF. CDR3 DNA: TGTGCCAGCAGTCAAGGGACAGGGGGCAATCAGCCCCAGCATTTT.

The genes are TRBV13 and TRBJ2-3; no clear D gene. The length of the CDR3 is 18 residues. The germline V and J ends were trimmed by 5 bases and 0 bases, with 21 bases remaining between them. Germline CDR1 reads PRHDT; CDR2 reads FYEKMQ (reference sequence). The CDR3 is CASSPEVVVASSTDTQYF. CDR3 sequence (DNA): TGTGCCAGCAGCCCTGAAGTAGTTGTTGCGTCTAGCACAGATACGCAGTATTTT.

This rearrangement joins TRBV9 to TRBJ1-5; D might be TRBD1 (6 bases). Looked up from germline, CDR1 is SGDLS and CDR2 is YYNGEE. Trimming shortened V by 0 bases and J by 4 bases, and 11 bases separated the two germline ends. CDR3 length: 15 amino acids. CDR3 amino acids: CASSVAGGHNQPQHF. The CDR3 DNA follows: TGTGCCAGCAGCGTAGCGGGGGGGCATAATCAGCCCCAGCATTTT. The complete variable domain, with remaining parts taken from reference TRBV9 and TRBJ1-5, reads DSGVTQTPKHLITATGQRVTLRCSPRSGDLSVYWYQQSLDQGLQFLIQYYNGEERAKGNILERFSAQQFPDLHSELNLSSLELGDSALYFCASSVAGGHNQPQHFGDGTRLSIL.